This passage covers 7 T cell receptor beta chains from one sample sequenced in a study of blood T cell repertoires in COVID-19. The method was immunoSEQ multiplex PCR; TCRdb's version includes in-frame clones alone and lacks a portion of them. The table includes fewer than 150,000 clones, approximately 77% detected once. The material sequenced was peripheral blood. The receptor source for this set is a man older than 75 with acute or convalescent COVID-19.

This clone appeared a few times. The chain joins TRBV7-8 to TRBJ1-5, with D hard to call. V was trimmed by 5 bases and J by 6 bases, leaving 14 bases between them. This CDR3 is built from 14 residues. CDR1 is SGHVS and CDR2 is FQNEAQ in the germline V gene. In DNA form, the CDR3 reads TGTGCCAGCAGCGCCGGCGGAGCGGGTCAGCCCCAGCATTTT. It yields the protein CASSAGGAGQPQHF.

The chain is built from TRBV19 and TRBJ2-7, with D perhaps TRBD1 (6 bases). Germline V gives CDR1 LNHDA, CDR2 SQIVND (reference sequence). This CDR3 contains 13 residues. V was trimmed by 6 bases and J by 0 bases, leaving 9 bases between them. The CDR3 nucleotides read TGTGCCAGTAGAGGGGGAAGCTCCTACGAGCAGTACTTC. This sequence encodes CASRGGSSYEQYF.

The chain recombines TRBV6-5 with TRBJ2-7; 7 nucleotides line up with TRBD1. The CDR3 is 13 residues long. CDR1 MNHEY and CDR2 SVGAGI come from the germline V gene. The J segment lost 5 bases and the V segment lost 10 bases, leaving 11 bases of the junction unmatched. The CDR3 reads CATMRDSLNEQYF. The CDR3 bases are TGTGCCACCATGAGGGACAGTCTCAACGAGCAGTACTTC.

The CDR3 DNA reads TGTGCCAGTAGATTCCAGGGGGCGCGCATCAATCAGCCCCAGCATTTT. It yields the protein CASRFQGARINQPQHF. This chain connects TRBV19 to TRBJ1-5; 8 positions agree with TRBD1. Germline V CDR1 and CDR2: LNHDA, SQIVND (reference sequence). The ends lost 6 bases at V and 3 bases at J; junction bases unmatched: 10. The CDR3 totals 16 residues.

The chain employs TRBV5-3 and TRBJ2-7; D is possibly TRBD1 (5 bases). TRBV5-3 is an ORF; its function is uncertain. The CDR3 runs to 16 residues. Trimming took 3 bases from V and 0 from J, leaving 16 bases between them. Here the CDR3 DNA reads TGTGCCAGAAGCTATAAAAGGGGCGAAAGCTCCTACGAGCAGTACTTC. Its protein is CARSYKRGESSYEQYF.

The table lists this clone with a few counts. V is TRBV5-4 and J is TRBJ2-7; TRBD1 matches at 9 bases. V dropped 3 bases and J dropped 9; count of bases not matched to a gene: 13. This CDR3 contains 15 residues. CDR1 and CDR2 (germline): SGHNT, YYREEE (reference sequence). CDR3 loop: CASSSGQGTPFRQYF. CDR3 nucleotide sequence: TGTGCCAGCAGCTCCGGACAGGGGACGCCTTTTAGGCAGTACTTC.

The DNA of the CDR3 is TGTGCCAGCAGAAGGGAGCAGATCTATAATTCACCCCTCCACTTT. Translating it yields CASRREQIYNSPLHF. V and J are TRBV2 and TRBJ1-6; D is undetermined. Trimming pared 6 bases from V and 3 bases from J, leaving 12 bases between. The CDR3 length is 15 residues. Germline V gene data show CDR1 as SNHLY and CDR2 as FYNNEI.